This TCR beta chain was identified during a study of cytomegalovirus exposure and HLA in healthy donors. The overall study: In a later analysis, it was reported that the approximately 110 validation repertoires had been produced on the same platform as the 500 to 750 repertoires belonging to the first cohort. Study results and caveats: Researchers reported that a few CMV-associated chains were confirmed in vitro as CMV antigen-specific.

This CDR3 contains 15 residues. CDR1 and CDR2 (germline): SGHTA, FQGNSA. The V gene end was trimmed by 3 bases and the J gene end by 5 bases; junction bases not matched to a gene: 6. Comments on this clone: Its target is unknown.

TCRdb's table, derived via immunoSEQ multiplex PCR, lists solely in-frame clones and lacks some. The sample lists some 70,000 clones, roughly 96% occurring once. The sample comprised PBMCs. The chain joins TRBV7-2 to TRBJ1-2; 10 bases align to TRBD1. This TCR was sampled from a man younger than 35 in good health and CMV-seronegative. The CDR3 protein is CASSFGTGVTYGYTF. For the CDR3, the DNA is TGTGCCAGCAGCTTCGGGACAGGGGTAACTTATGGCTACACCTTC.